The rows below give T cell receptor beta chains drawn from one sample of a study of T cell changes during pregnancy in multiple sclerosis. The table came from immunoSEQ multiplex PCR; TCRdb's copy has only in-frame clones and leaves some out. The sample carries under 35,000 clones, approximately 92% recorded once. Here the sequenced sample was CD4+ T cells from peripheral blood mononuclear cells, taken in the first trimester of pregnancy. These TCRs come from a female donor with multiple sclerosis, enrolled in a pregnancy study. The CDR3 runs from the conserved cysteine through the conserved F or W. A D gene is named only where the DNA matches it firmly. The size field is filled for only some rows; it gives once, few, many or a size class.

cdr3_aa: CASSNIGRPSAGETQYF
cdr3_nt: TGTGCCAGTAGTAATATAGGACGTCCGAGTGCAGGGGAGACCCAGTACTTC
v_call: TRBV19
clone_size: -
j_call: TRBJ2-5
d_call: -

cdr3_aa: CASSLAGTGGVWPGANVLTF
cdr3_nt: TGCGCCAGCAGCTTGGCGGGGACAGGGGGCGTGTGGCCTGGGGCCAACGTCCTGACTTTC
v_call: TRBV5-1
clone_size: -
j_call: TRBJ2-6
d_call: TRBD1

cdr3_aa: CASSITGGLPSNEQFF
cdr3_nt: TGTGCCAGCAGTATAACGGGGGGGCTCCCCAGCAATGAGCAGTTCTTC
v_call: TRBV28
clone_size: -
j_call: TRBJ2-1
d_call: TRBD2

cdr3_aa: CASSFSTGGDTEAFF
cdr3_nt: TGTGCCAGCAGTTTTTCAACAGGGGGTGACACTGAAGCTTTCTTT
v_call: TRBV27
clone_size: -
j_call: TRBJ1-1
d_call: TRBD1

cdr3_aa: CASSLRDRGRSGELFF
cdr3_nt: TGTGCCAGCAGCTTACGGGACAGGGGGCGCTCCGGGGAGCTGTTTTTT
v_call: TRBV7-8
clone_size: -
j_call: TRBJ2-2
d_call: TRBD1

cdr3_aa: CAWSRLTGSSPLHF
cdr3_nt: TGTGCCTGGAGTCGATTGACAGGGAGTTCACCCCTCCACTTT
v_call: TRBV30
clone_size: -
j_call: TRBJ1-6
d_call: TRBD1

cdr3_aa: CASSGMGAIDTGELFF
cdr3_nt: TGTGCCAGTAGTGGGATGGGGGCCATAGACACCGGGGAGCTGTTTTTT
v_call: TRBV19
clone_size: once
j_call: TRBJ2-2
d_call: -

cdr3_aa: CASSEEWSGLQPQHF
cdr3_nt: TGTGCCAGCAGTGAAGAGTGGAGTGGCTTGCAGCCCCAGCATTTT
v_call: TRBV2
clone_size: -
j_call: TRBJ1-5
d_call: -

cdr3_aa: CASSIMGANSPLHF
cdr3_nt: TGTGCCAGTAGTATAATGGGGGCTAATTCACCCCTCCACTTT
v_call: TRBV19
clone_size: -
j_call: TRBJ1-6
d_call: -

cdr3_aa: CASLKKGTGRSDTQYF
cdr3_nt: TGTGCCAGCCTGAAAAAAGGGACAGGTAGATCAGATACGCAGTATTTT
v_call: TRBV18
clone_size: -
j_call: TRBJ2-3
d_call: TRBD1

cdr3_aa: CASREGFYEQYF
cdr3_nt: TGTGCCAGCAGGGAGGGGTTCTACGAGCAGTACTTC
v_call: TRBV28
clone_size: -
j_call: TRBJ2-7
d_call: -

cdr3_aa: CATPSGRTNEKLFF
cdr3_nt: TGTGCCACGCCGTCCGGCAGGACTAATGAAAAACTGTTTTTT
v_call: TRBV7-9
clone_size: -
j_call: TRBJ1-4
d_call: -

cdr3_aa: CASSLSSASYEQYF
cdr3_nt: TGTGCCAGCAGCTTGAGTAGCGCCTCCTACGAGCAGTACTTC
v_call: TRBV11-3
clone_size: -
j_call: TRBJ2-7
d_call: -

cdr3_aa: CASSLGGHFNYGYTF
cdr3_nt: TGTGCCAGCAGCCTTGGGGGACACTTTAACTATGGCTACACCTTC
v_call: TRBV5-8
clone_size: -
j_call: TRBJ1-2
d_call: -

cdr3_aa: CAISDQRPGNTIYF
cdr3_nt: TGTGCCATCAGTGACCAGAGGCCTGGAAACACCATATATTTT
v_call: TRBV10-3
clone_size: -
j_call: TRBJ1-3
d_call: -

cdr3_aa: CASSSSTGSAGQPQHF
cdr3_nt: TGTGCCAGCAGCTCCTCGACAGGCTCCGCCGGTCAGCCCCAGCATTTT
v_call: TRBV7-9
clone_size: -
j_call: TRBJ1-5
d_call: -

cdr3_aa: CASSHDRVRGQFF
cdr3_nt: TGTGCCAGCAGCCATGACAGGGTAAGAGGGCAGTTCTTC
v_call: TRBV7-2
clone_size: -
j_call: TRBJ2-1
d_call: TRBD1

cdr3_aa: CASSSRTVNTEAFF
cdr3_nt: TGTGCCAGCAGCTCCAGGACAGTGAACACTGAAGCTTTCTTT
v_call: TRBV7-8
clone_size: few
j_call: TRBJ1-1
d_call: -

cdr3_aa: CASSLQGDYGYTF
cdr3_nt: TGCGCCAGCAGTCTACAGGGGGACTATGGCTACACCTTC
v_call: TRBV5-1
clone_size: few
j_call: TRBJ1-2
d_call: TRBD1

cdr3_aa: CASSLVGGKGYGYTF
cdr3_nt: TGTGCCAGCAGCTTAGTGGGGGGTAAGGGCTATGGCTACACCTTC
v_call: TRBV7-2
clone_size: -
j_call: TRBJ1-2
d_call: -

cdr3_aa: CASSFSIEGPGTWDYEQYF
cdr3_nt: TGTGCCAGCAGTTTCTCCATAGAGGGGCCCGGGACATGGGATTACGAGCAGTACTTC
v_call: TRBV28
clone_size: -
j_call: TRBJ2-7
d_call: -

cdr3_aa: CASSFAGEETQYF
cdr3_nt: TGCGCCAGCAGCTTCGCGGGGGAAGAGACCCAGTACTTC
v_call: TRBV5-1
clone_size: -
j_call: TRBJ2-5
d_call: TRBD2